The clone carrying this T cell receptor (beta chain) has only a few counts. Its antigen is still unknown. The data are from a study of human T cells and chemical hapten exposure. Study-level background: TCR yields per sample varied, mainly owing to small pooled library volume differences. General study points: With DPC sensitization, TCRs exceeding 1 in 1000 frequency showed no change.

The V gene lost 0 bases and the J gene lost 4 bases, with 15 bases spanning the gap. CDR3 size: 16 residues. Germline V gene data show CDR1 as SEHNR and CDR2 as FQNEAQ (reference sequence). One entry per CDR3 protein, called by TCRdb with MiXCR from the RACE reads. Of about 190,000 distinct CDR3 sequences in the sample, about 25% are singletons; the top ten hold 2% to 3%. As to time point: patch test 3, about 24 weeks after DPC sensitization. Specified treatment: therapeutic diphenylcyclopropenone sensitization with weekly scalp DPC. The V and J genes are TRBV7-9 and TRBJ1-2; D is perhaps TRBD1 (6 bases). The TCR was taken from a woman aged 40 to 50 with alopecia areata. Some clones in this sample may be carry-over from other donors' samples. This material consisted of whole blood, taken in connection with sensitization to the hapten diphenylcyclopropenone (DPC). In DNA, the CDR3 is TGTGCCAGCAGCTTAGCCCCGGACAGTGTAGGCTATGGCTACACCTTC. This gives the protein CASSLAPDSVGYGYTF. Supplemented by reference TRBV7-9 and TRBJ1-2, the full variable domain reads DTGVSQNPRHKITKRGQNVTFRCDPISEHNRLYWYRQTLGQGPEFLTYFQNEAQLEKSRLLSDRFSAERPKGSFSTLEIQRTEQGDSAMYLCASSLAPDSVGYGYTFGSGTRLTVV.